The sample holds one count of the clone carrying this T cell receptor beta chain. These data originate in a study of blood T cell repertoires in COVID-19. The overall study: Samples representing acute and convalescent COVID-19 were sourced from the United States, Italy and Spain. The cDNA or gDNA used as material had been derived from T cells, B-cell-depleted T cells, or PBMCs.

The CDR3 length is 15 residues. Unmatched junction bases numbered 7, after V lost 5 bases and J lost 3 bases. CDR1 and CDR2 from the germline V gene are SEHNR and FQNEAQ (reference sequence). In the original workflow: Reference gene primer amplification in the assay estimated nucleated cell counts. Repertoires were generated with immunoSEQ multiplex PCR, while TCRdb's copy carries only in-frame clones and drops some. V and J calls plus clone size are reproduced from that table; the DNA served to infer D and trimming. The table lists some 170,000 clones, over 70% of them singletons. Material: peripheral blood. The receptor was isolated from a middle-aged woman with COVID-19, enrolled during active disease. The rearrangement joins TRBV7-9 to TRBJ2-3; 8 nucleotides line up with TRBD1. DNA for the CDR3: TGTGCCAGCAGCCCCTGGACAGGGAATACAGATACGCAGTATTTT. Amino acids: CASSPWTGNTDTQYF.